These 7 T cell receptor beta chains originate from one sample sequenced in a study of regulatory T cells in long-lasting Graves disease. With iRepertoire HTBI primers and Arm-PCR of CDR3 regions, TCR beta libraries were built. TCRdb reanalysed the multiplex PCR reads using MiXCR and keeps one entry per CDR3 protein. This table has roughly 500,000 distinct CDR3 sequences, 11% to 15% appearing once. Time point described: newly diagnosed GD, antithyroid drugs for less than 3 months. With RNA extracted from PBMCs as input, the TCR library was made. The sample also formed part of further work on T cells in Graves' hyperthyroidism and ophthalmopathy.

The sample was peripheral blood mononuclear cells (PBMCs), taken at new diagnosis, from a patient treated with antithyroid drugs. These receptor sequences come from a woman aged 45-65 years with Graves disease.

This clonotype has a handful of counts. The chain carries TRBV18 and TRBJ2-2; 7 nucleotides match TRBD1. Germline CDR1 is KGHSH and CDR2 is LQKENI. The CDR3 runs to 17 residues. V gave up 2 bases and J gave up 2 bases; unmatched junction bases: 8. CDR3 sequence reads: CASSPDRVSSNTGELFF. The CDR3 DNA follows: TGTGCCAGCTCACCAGACAGGGTTAGCTCCAACACCGGGGAGCTGTTTTTT.

This clonotype was detected many times. The chain links TRBV2 to TRBJ1-1; TRBD1 matches 9 bases. CDR3 size: 15 residues. V dropped 2 bases and J dropped 1; count of bases not matched to a gene: 2. Germline V gene sequence: CDR1 SNHLY, CDR2 FYNNEI. The CDR3 DNA sequence: TGTGCCAGCAGTGAATTGGGACAGGGGAACACTGAAGCTTTCTTT. Residues: CASSELGQGNTEAFF.

This clonotype was detected many times. V and J are TRBV11-2 and TRBJ1-2; D may be TRBD1 (6 bases). This CDR3 comprises 14 residues. Germline CDR1 and CDR2: SGHAT and FQNNGV. The germline V and J ends were trimmed by 4 bases and 4 bases, with 13 bases remaining between them. The CDR3, as DNA: TGTGCCAGCAGCTCGAGGGGGAGTATCTATGGCTACACCTTC. Translated, it gives CASSSRGSIYGYTF.

In nucleotides, the CDR3 is TGCAGCGTCGGGGGGACTAGCGGCTCCTACGAGCAGTACTTC. It is translated as CSVGGTSGSYEQYF. This chain uses TRBV29-1 with TRBJ2-7; 11 positions match TRBD2. Germline assignment: CDR1 SQVTM and CDR2 ANQGSEA. The junction had 4 bases not matched to a gene; V was cut back by 6 bases and J by 0 bases. This CDR3 is built from 14 residues.

The CDR3 loop reads CASSLERGSAYEQYF. In nucleotides, the CDR3 is TGTGCCAGCAGCTTAGAGAGGGGCTCGGCCTACGAGCAGTACTTC. V is TRBV7-6 and J is TRBJ2-7; D may correspond to TRBD1 or TRBD2 (5 bases each). This CDR3 comprises 15 residues. Germline values: CDR1 SGHVS, CDR2 FNYEAQ. Trimming stripped 1 base from V and 2 bases from J, with 12 bases between.

The sample holds a few counts of this clonotype. The J gene is TRBJ2-2, the V gene TRBV7-7; D remains ambiguous. The CDR3 consists of 14 residues. Trimming pared 4 bases from V and 4 bases from J, leaving 10 bases between. The germline CDR1 and CDR2 sequences are SSHAT and FNYEAQ (reference sequence). The CDR3 bases are TGTGCCAGCAGCTCGGGCACTCTCACCGGGGAGCTGTTTTTT. It codes for CASSSGTLTGELFF. The full variable domain, rest sourced from reference TRBV7-7 and TRBJ2-2, is GAGVSQSPRYKVTKRGQDVTLRCDPISSHATLYWYQQALGQGPEFLTYFNYEAQPDKSGLPSDRFSAERPEGSISTLTIQRTEQRDSAMYRCASSSGTLTGELFFGEGSRLTVL.

The rearrangement links TRBV27 to TRBJ2-5, with 7 bases identical to TRBD2. J was trimmed by 4 bases and V by 9 bases; bases with no gene match: 17. The germline CDR1 and CDR2 sequences are MNHEY and SMNVEV (reference sequence). The CDR3 sequence is 16 residues long. CDR3 in DNA: TGTGCCAGTTCCCCGGGTTTAGCGGGTGCTGCAGAGACCCAGTACTTC. Translation: CASSPGLAGAAETQYF.